Listed below are T cell receptor beta chains from one sample, sequenced in a study of beta chain features in type 1 diabetes. Clones were sequenced by immunoSEQ multiplex PCR, and TCRdb holds only the in-frame ones, with some missing. The sample consists of 680,000 or so clones, around 15% of them appearing once. The sample consisted of naive CD4+ T cells from blood. The receptors come from a man aged 18 to 29 in good health. Both conserved end residues are trimmed from each CDR3. Each record gives: J gene, clone size, V gene, CDR3 protein. The size field is filled for only some rows; it gives once, few, many or a size class.

J: TRBJ2-3; size: NA; V: TRBV2; CDR3: ASRDSGDTQY
J: TRBJ2-7; size: NA; V: TRBV28; CDR3: ASSFPPPGTYEQY
J: TRBJ1-1; size: NA; V: TRBV29-1; CDR3: SVWDRGNTEAF
J: TRBJ1-2; size: NA; V: TRBV10-3; CDR3: AISDPVSQTYTYGYT
J: TRBJ1-2; size: few; V: TRBV9; CDR3: ASSVGTNLGYT
J: TRBJ1-1; size: few; V: TRBV5-1; CDR3: ASSRMAGGVTEAF
J: TRBJ2-3; size: NA; V: TRBV11-3; CDR3: ASSPQPGGGTDTQY
J: TRBJ2-1; size: few; V: TRBV5-1; CDR3: ASSSLGAGEQF
J: TRBJ1-1; size: NA; V: TRBV6-1; CDR3: ASKVLAVEAF
J: TRBJ2-7; size: many; V: TRBV7-2; CDR3: ASSAGSSYEQY
J: TRBJ2-1; size: NA; V: TRBV5-1; CDR3: ASSLGAGRGPEQF
J: TRBJ1-1; size: few; V: TRBV7-2; CDR3: ASSFALNTEAF
J: TRBJ1-5; size: NA; V: TRBV9; CDR3: ASSVEAGVGQPQH
J: TRBJ1-1; size: few; V: TRBV7-9; CDR3: ASSQQENTEAF
J: TRBJ2-3; size: few; V: TRBV5-4; CDR3: ASRTGGQGSPDTQY
J: TRBJ2-7; size: NA; V: TRBV6-6; CDR3: ASSTLRLVEVEQY
J: TRBJ1-1; size: NA; V: TRBV10-3; CDR3: AISGTANTEAF
J: TRBJ2-7; size: NA; V: TRBV10-3; CDR3: AIGRSGTGAPYEQY
J: TRBJ2-7; size: few; V: TRBV5-4; CDR3: ASSSGQGRSYEQY
J: TRBJ2-3; size: NA; V: TRBV30; CDR3: AWSVSGVTDTQY
J: TRBJ2-1; size: NA; V: TRBV6-6; CDR3: ASSYGGLAANNEQF
J: TRBJ1-2; size: few; V: TRBV7-3; CDR3: ASSFNGVYGYT
J: TRBJ2-5; size: NA; V: TRBV7-2; CDR3: ASSLEGRTQY
J: TRBJ1-1; size: NA; V: TRBV19; CDR3: ASKDRQAGRDTEAF
J: TRBJ2-4; size: NA; V: TRBV6-5; CDR3: ASSSGALAKNIQY
J: TRBJ1-5; size: few; V: TRBV5-1; CDR3: ASSLAVTANQPQH
J: TRBJ2-6; size: NA; V: TRBV28; CDR3: ASSWAGANVLT
J: TRBJ2-1; size: NA; V: TRBV7-9; CDR3: ASSFATYNEQF
J: TRBJ1-5; size: NA; V: TRBV7-8; CDR3: ASSLRFGGNQPQH
J: TRBJ1-3; size: NA; V: TRBV15; CDR3: ATSTGSVSGNTIY
J: TRBJ1-4; size: NA; V: TRBV19; CDR3: ASSGTGGLEKLF